The 9 T cell receptor beta chains reported below all come from one sample, sequenced in a study of T cell changes during pregnancy in multiple sclerosis. Measured with immunoSEQ multiplex PCR; TCRdb has only the in-frame clones, and not every one. This sample has 30,000 to 40,000 clones; over 80% occur once, and the top ten carry 7.9%. Sequencing was performed on CD8+ T cells from peripheral blood mononuclear cells, taken before pregnancy. Receptors were obtained from a female donor with multiple sclerosis, enrolled in a pregnancy study.

The CDR3 DNA reads TGTGCCATCAGTGAGTCGAGAGGAGAGTCTGGAAACACCATATATTTT. Protein sequence: CAISESRGESGNTIYF. The genes are TRBV10-3 and TRBJ1-3; D is unresolved. Germline CDR1 and CDR2: ENHRY and SYGVKD. V lost 0 bases to trimming and J lost 1 base, with 10 bases between them. The CDR3 has 16 amino acids.

The CDR3 loop is CAISESPERTGELFF. CDR3 in DNA: TGTGCCATCAGTGAGTCGCCGGAGAGAACCGGGGAGCTGTTTTTT. V gene TRBV10-3 combines with J gene TRBJ2-2; D unclear. Germline V lookup: CDR1 ENHRY, CDR2 SYGVKD. V was shortened by 0 bases and J by 5 bases, with 10 bases between the two germline ends. The length of the CDR3 is 15 residues.

The rearrangement uses TRBV7-8 and TRBJ2-6, with 7 bases that match TRBD2. Unmatched junction bases numbered 21, after V lost 2 bases and J lost 2 bases. This CDR3 is 22 amino acids long. The V gene's germline CDR1 is SGHVS and CDR2 FQNEAQ. The CDR3 is CASSLINPGGFPNVAGANVLTF. The CDR3 bases are TGTGCCAGCAGCTTAATTAATCCCGGGGGGTTCCCCAATGTTGCTGGGGCCAACGTCCTGACTTTC.

This clone was picked up a small number of times. J is TRBJ2-2 and V is TRBV7-3; possibly TRBD1 for D (6 bases). Per germline, CDR1 SGHTA and CDR2 FQGTGA. There are 15 residues in the CDR3. V was shortened by 5 bases and J by 7 bases, with 17 bases between the two germline ends. CDR3 amino acids: CASSHLGALGGELFF. In DNA, the CDR3 is TGTGCCAGCAGCCATTTGGGGGCGTTGGGCGGGGAGCTGTTTTTT. The full variable domain, with the rest looked up from reference TRBV7-3 and TRBJ2-2, is GAGVSQTPSNKVTEKGKYVELRCDPISGHTALYWYRQSLGQGPEFLIYFQGTGAADDSGLPNDRFFAVRPEGSVSTLKIQRTERGDSAVYLCASSHLGALGGELFFGEGSRLTVL.

The gene calls are TRBV4-2 and TRBJ1-1, with TRBD1 identical over 10 bases. V was clipped by 0 bases and J by 3 bases; unmatched bases: 4. The CDR3 runs 16 residues. From germline, CDR1 is LGHNA and CDR2 YNFKEQ. CDR3 in amino acids: CASSQDPGTGDTEAFF. The CDR3 DNA sequence: TGTGCCAGCAGCCAAGATCCCGGGACAGGGGACACTGAAGCTTTCTTT.

V is TRBV7-3 and J is TRBJ1-1; 7 nucleotides agree with TRBD1. J gave up 6 bases and V 2 bases, and 3 bases lay outside the gene matches. The CDR3 contains 13 residues. CDR1 is SGHTA, CDR2 FQGTGA, per germline. CDR3 DNA: TGTGCCAGCAGCTTATCAGGGGGAGCTGAAGCTTTCTTT. Its translation: CASSLSGGAEAFF.

This clone occurred a few times. This chain links TRBV6-1 with TRBJ1-4; 7 positions match TRBD1. Trimming at V came to 8 bases and at J to 8 bases, leaving 14 bases not matched to a gene. Germline V gives CDR1 MNHNS, CDR2 SASEGT. The CDR3 sequence is 15 residues long. CDR3 sequence reads: CASGDSPGGLEKLFF. CDR3 coding DNA: TGTGCCAGCGGAGACTCCCCAGGGGGATTAGAAAAACTGTTTTTT.

V gene TRBV7-9 combines with J gene TRBJ2-1; the match to TRBD2 covers 7 bases. The CDR3 runs to 15 residues. Losses at the gene ends were 4 bases for V and 7 bases for J; bases not matched to a gene: 10. Germline V gene lookup returns CDR1 SEHNR and CDR2 FQNEAQ (reference sequence). This chain's CDR3 is CASSSQRDFGNEQFF. CDR3 in DNA: TGTGCCAGCAGCTCCCAGCGGGACTTTGGTAATGAGCAGTTCTTC.

The rearrangement joins TRBV7-9 to TRBJ2-7, with D perhaps TRBD1 (5 bases). With 4 bases removed from V and 6 bases from J, the gap between germline ends came to 22 bases. The germline V gene encodes CDR1 SEHNR and CDR2 FQNEAQ (reference sequence). There are 16 residues in the CDR3. The CDR3, as DNA: TGTGCCAGCAGCTCAACTGAATTTAGACAGTTGTCCGAGCAGTACTTC. It yields the protein CASSSTEFRQLSEQYF. The full variable domain, completed using reference TRBV7-9 and TRBJ2-7, is DTGVSQNPRHKITKRGQNVTFRCDPISEHNRLYWYRQTLGQGPEFLTYFQNEAQLEKSRLLSDRFSAERPKGSFSTLEIQRTEQGDSAMYLCASSSTEFRQLSEQYFGPGTRLTVT.